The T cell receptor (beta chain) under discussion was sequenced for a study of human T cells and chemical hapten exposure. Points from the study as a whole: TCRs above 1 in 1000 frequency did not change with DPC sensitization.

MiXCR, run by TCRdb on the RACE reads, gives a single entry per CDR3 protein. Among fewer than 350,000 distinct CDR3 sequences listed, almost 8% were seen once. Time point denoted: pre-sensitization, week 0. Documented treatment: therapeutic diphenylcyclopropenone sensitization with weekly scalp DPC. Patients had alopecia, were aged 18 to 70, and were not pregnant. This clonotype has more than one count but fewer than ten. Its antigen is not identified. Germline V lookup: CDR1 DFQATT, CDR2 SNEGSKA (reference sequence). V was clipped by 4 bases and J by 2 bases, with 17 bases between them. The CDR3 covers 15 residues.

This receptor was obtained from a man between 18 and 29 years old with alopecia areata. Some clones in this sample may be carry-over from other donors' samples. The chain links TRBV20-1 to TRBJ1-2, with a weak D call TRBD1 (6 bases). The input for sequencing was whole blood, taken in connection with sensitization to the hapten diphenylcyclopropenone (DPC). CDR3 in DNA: TGCAGTGCTAACCCCTTCGACAGGCGGAACTATGGCTACACCTTC. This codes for CSANPFDRRNYGYTF.